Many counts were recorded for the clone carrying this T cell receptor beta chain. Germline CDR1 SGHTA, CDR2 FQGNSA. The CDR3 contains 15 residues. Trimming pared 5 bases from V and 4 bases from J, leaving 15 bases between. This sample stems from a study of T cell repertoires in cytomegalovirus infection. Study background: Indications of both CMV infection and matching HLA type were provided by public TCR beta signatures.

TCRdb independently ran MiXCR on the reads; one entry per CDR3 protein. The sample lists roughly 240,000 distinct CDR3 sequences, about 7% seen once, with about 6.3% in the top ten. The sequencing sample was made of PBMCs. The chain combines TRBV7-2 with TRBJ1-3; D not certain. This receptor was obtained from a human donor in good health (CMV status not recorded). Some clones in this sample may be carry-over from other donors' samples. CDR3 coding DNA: TGTGCCAGCAGCCAATCGGGCTCGATCGGAAACACCATATATTTT. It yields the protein CASSQSGSIGNTIYF.